Listed below are T cell receptor beta chains from one sample, sequenced in a study of Graves' ophthalmopathy and Graves' hyperthyroidism. TCRdb processed the multiplex PCR reads anew with MiXCR; each CDR3 protein has one entry. This sample carries hundreds of thousands of distinct CDR3 sequences, around a fifth of them seen once, and the ten largest clones take about 6.6%. What was sequenced was peripheral blood. These receptors were collected from a woman aged 18-30 years with stable Graves' hyperthyroidism. Some clones in this sample may be carry-over from other donors' samples. CDR3s include the opening cysteine and the closing phenylalanine or tryptophan. Fields, in order: CDR3 length, V gene, D gene, clone size, CDR3 protein. D genes are given only for firm matches. The listing skips clone size in some rows; elsewhere it reads once, few, many or a size class.

cdr3_length: 16; v_call: TRBV11-3; d_call: TRBD1; clone_size: many; cdr3_aa: CASGQTWGQGVYEQYF
cdr3_length: 14; v_call: TRBV6-5; d_call: -; clone_size: many; cdr3_aa: CASSSQGPLDGYTF
cdr3_length: 15; v_call: TRBV6-5; d_call: -; clone_size: -; cdr3_aa: CASSYQVQKGYEQYF
cdr3_length: 14; v_call: TRBV20-1; d_call: TRBD1; clone_size: many; cdr3_aa: CSARDSRTGHGYTF
cdr3_length: 16; v_call: TRBV5-1; d_call: -; clone_size: -; cdr3_aa: CASSDLLATARPEQYF
cdr3_length: 14; v_call: TRBV13; d_call: -; clone_size: many; cdr3_aa: CASRRVGSGNTIYF
cdr3_length: 16; v_call: TRBV2; d_call: -; clone_size: many; cdr3_aa: CASSGSQWTDPYEQYF
cdr3_length: 15; v_call: TRBV6-1; d_call: -; clone_size: many; cdr3_aa: CASSEGQSWSQPQHF
cdr3_length: 14; v_call: TRBV5-4; d_call: -; clone_size: -; cdr3_aa: CASSPLQGPYEQYF
cdr3_length: 15; v_call: TRBV5-5; d_call: -; clone_size: many; cdr3_aa: CASSLEYRPLRGYTF
cdr3_length: 13; v_call: TRBV5-1; d_call: -; clone_size: many; cdr3_aa: CASSLGAAAEQYF